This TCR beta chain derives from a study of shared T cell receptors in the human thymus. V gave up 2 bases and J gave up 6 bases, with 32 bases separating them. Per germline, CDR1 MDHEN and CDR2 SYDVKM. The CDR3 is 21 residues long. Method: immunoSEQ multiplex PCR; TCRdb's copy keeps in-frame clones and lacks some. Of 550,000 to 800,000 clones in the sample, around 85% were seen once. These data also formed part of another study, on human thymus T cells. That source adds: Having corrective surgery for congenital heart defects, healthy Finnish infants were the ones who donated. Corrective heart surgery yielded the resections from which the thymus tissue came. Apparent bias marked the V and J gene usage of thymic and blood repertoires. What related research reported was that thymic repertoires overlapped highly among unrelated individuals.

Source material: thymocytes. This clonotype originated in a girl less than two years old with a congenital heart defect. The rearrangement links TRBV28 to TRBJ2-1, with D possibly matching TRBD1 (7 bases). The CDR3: CASSLGDTGAAVAAGANEQFF. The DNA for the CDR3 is TGTGCCAGCAGTTTAGGGGACACAGGGGCCGCCGTAGCGGCTGGGGCCAATGAGCAGTTCTTC.